This is a list of T cell receptor beta chains from one sample in a study of blood T cell repertoires in COVID-19. Libraries were prepared by immunoSEQ multiplex PCR; TCRdb keeps only in-frame clonotypes and omits some of them. This table holds about 250,000 clones, about 89% found once. The sample was peripheral blood. The receptors shown here come from a woman aged 55-70 years who had recovered from COVID-19. The CDR3 runs from the conserved cysteine through the conserved F or W. D genes are given only for firm matches. Part of the rows lack a size; the others show once, few, many or a class for expanded clones.

cdr3_length: 14
clone_size: .
d_call: .
v_call: TRBV6-1
j_call: TRBJ1-6
cdr3_nt: TGTGCCAGCAGTGAAGCGGCAGGGGATTCACCCCTCCACTTT
cdr3_aa: CASSEAAGDSPLHF

cdr3_length: 15
clone_size: .
d_call: .
v_call: TRBV15
j_call: TRBJ1-2
cdr3_nt: TGTGCCACCAGCAGAGAAAGGGCAGGGAACTATGGCTACACCTTC
cdr3_aa: CATSRERAGNYGYTF

cdr3_length: 14
clone_size: .
d_call: .
v_call: TRBV11-2
j_call: TRBJ2-7
cdr3_nt: TGTGCCAGCAGCTTAGATCGTAGCCCTAACGAGCAGTACTTC
cdr3_aa: CASSLDRSPNEQYF

cdr3_length: 12
clone_size: .
d_call: .
v_call: TRBV9
j_call: TRBJ1-1
cdr3_nt: TGTGCCAGCAGCGGACACAGTACTGAAGCTTTCTTT
cdr3_aa: CASSGHSTEAFF

cdr3_length: 15
clone_size: .
d_call: .
v_call: TRBV28
j_call: TRBJ2-7
cdr3_nt: TGTGCCAGCACTACAAGCCGGGACACCTCCTACGAGCAGTACTTC
cdr3_aa: CASTTSRDTSYEQYF

cdr3_length: 16
clone_size: .
d_call: TRBD2
v_call: TRBV4-3
j_call: TRBJ2-2
cdr3_nt: TGCGCCAGCAGCCAAGATTGGGGGGGGAACACCGGGGAGCTGTTTTTT
cdr3_aa: CASSQDWGGNTGELFF

cdr3_length: 15
clone_size: once
d_call: .
v_call: TRBV7-2
j_call: TRBJ1-5
cdr3_nt: TGTGCCAGCAGCTTAGTAACAGGGAGCAATCAGCCCCAGCATTTT
cdr3_aa: CASSLVTGSNQPQHF

cdr3_length: 15
clone_size: .
d_call: .
v_call: TRBV7-2
j_call: TRBJ2-1
cdr3_nt: TGTGCCAGCAGCTTAGATATGCAGGGGCATAATGAGCAGTTCTTC
cdr3_aa: CASSLDMQGHNEQFF

cdr3_length: 13
clone_size: .
d_call: TRBD1
v_call: TRBV7-8
j_call: TRBJ2-1
cdr3_nt: TGTGCCAGCAGCCCACGGGACAGGGGCCGCTGGTTCTTC
cdr3_aa: CASSPRDRGRWFF

cdr3_length: 15
clone_size: .
d_call: TRBD1
v_call: TRBV19
j_call: TRBJ2-7
cdr3_nt: TGTGCCAGTACCCCTACGGGGACAGGGGGGTCCGAGCAGTACTTC
cdr3_aa: CASTPTGTGGSEQYF

cdr3_length: 15
clone_size: .
d_call: .
v_call: TRBV28
j_call: TRBJ1-2
cdr3_nt: TGTGCCAGCAGTTCCCTACCCCCCGCAGGGGACGGCTACACCTTC
cdr3_aa: CASSSLPPAGDGYTF

cdr3_length: 14
clone_size: once
d_call: .
v_call: TRBV7-3
j_call: TRBJ2-3
cdr3_nt: TGTGCCAGCAGCTCGGGACATCCGACAGATACGCAGTATTTT
cdr3_aa: CASSSGHPTDTQYF

cdr3_length: 11
clone_size: few
d_call: .
v_call: TRBV11-2
j_call: TRBJ2-7
cdr3_nt: TGTGCCAGCAGCTTACGCTACGAGCAGTACTTC
cdr3_aa: CASSLRYEQYF

cdr3_length: 14
clone_size: .
d_call: TRBD2
v_call: TRBV19
j_call: TRBJ2-7
cdr3_nt: TGTGCCAGTAGTATCGGTGCGGGGGGCTACGAGCAGTACTTC
cdr3_aa: CASSIGAGGYEQYF

cdr3_length: 15
clone_size: .
d_call: TRBD2
v_call: TRBV7-3
j_call: TRBJ2-3
cdr3_nt: TGTGCCAGCAGCGTCAGCGGGGGGGCCGGAGATACGCAGTATTTT
cdr3_aa: CASSVSGGAGDTQYF

cdr3_length: 15
clone_size: .
d_call: TRBD1
v_call: TRBV7-3
j_call: TRBJ2-3
cdr3_nt: TGTGCCAGCAGCCCGACAGGGTTGAGGACAGATACGCAGTATTTT
cdr3_aa: CASSPTGLRTDTQYF